Following are 2 T cell receptor beta chains from one sample sequenced in a study of blood T cells in healthy people across ages. The second PCR ran about 7 to 12 cycles with a sample-barcoded 5' primer and J-beta primers. TCRdb processed the 5' RACE reads anew with MiXCR; each CDR3 protein has one entry. The sample holds more than 650,000 distinct CDR3 sequences, about 20% seen once. The sequenced material came from blood. The receptors were sampled from a man in his 70s in good health.

This clonotype appeared a few times. V gene TRBV14 combines with J gene TRBJ2-2, with D uncertain. With 0 bases removed from V and 5 bases from J, the gap between germline ends came to 10 bases. Germline V gene lookup returns CDR1 SGHDN and CDR2 FVKESK. There are 15 residues in the CDR3. The chain's CDR3 is CASSQERLGTGELFF. The CDR3, as DNA: TGTGCCAGCAGCCAAGAACGTCTGGGGACCGGGGAGCTGTTTTTT.

The rearrangement joins TRBV27 to TRBJ2-3, with D possibly TRBD1 on 6 matching bases. Germline CDR1 is MNHEY and CDR2 is SMNVEV (reference sequence). The V end was cut by 5 bases, the J end by 3 bases, with 21 bases between. This CDR3 region has 17 residues. The CDR3 nucleotides read TGTGCCAGCAGTCCTCCGACAGGACCCGAACTGACAGATACGCAGTATTTT. Protein sequence: CASSPPTGPELTDTQYF.